The 22 T cell receptor beta chains below all came from one sample that was sequenced in a study of OX40 agonist ivuxolimab in advanced cancers. Sequencing was performed with immunoSEQ multiplex PCR; in TCRdb, only in-frame clones are kept and a portion is missing. The sample includes more than 50,000 clones, around 83% of them seen just once. Specimen: CD4+ or CD8+ T cells sorted from blood, collected in a trial of the OX40 agonist ivuxolimab. Receptors were obtained from an adult with an advanced solid tumor such as melanoma, head and neck, liver or kidney cancer.

The J gene is TRBJ1-6, the V gene TRBV2; D uncertain. This CDR3 is built from 13 residues. V gave up 1 base and J gave up 10 bases, with 8 bases separating them. Germline assignment: CDR1 SNHLY and CDR2 FYNNEI. The CDR3 loop reads CASSEEGRSPLHF. In DNA, the CDR3 is TGTGCCAGCAGTGAAGAGGGCCGGTCACCCCTCCACTTT. Full variable domain (missing parts from reference TRBV2 and TRBJ1-6): EPEVTQTPSHQVTQMGQEVILRCVPISNHLYFYWYRQILGQKVEFLVSFYNNEISEKSEIFDDQFSVERPDGSNFTLKIRSTKLEDSAMYFCASSEEGRSPLHFGNGTRLTVT.

The chain recombines TRBV28 with TRBJ2-7; 10 bases agree with TRBD2. From germline, CDR1 is MDHEN and CDR2 SYDVKM. The CDR3 covers 15 residues. Germline trimming cut 3 bases from V and 2 bases from J; bases unmatched to any gene: 4. CDR3 residues: CASSFLLAGTYEQYF. CDR3 nucleotides: TGTGCCAGCAGTTTCTTACTAGCGGGAACCTACGAGCAGTACTTC.

This CDR3 is CASSTPGGRTEAFF. CDR3 DNA sequence: TGTGCCAGCAGTACCCCCGGGGGGAGGACTGAAGCTTTCTTT. V gene TRBV28 combines with J gene TRBJ1-1, with D perhaps matching TRBD1 (5 bases). The germline V gene has CDR1 MDHEN and CDR2 SYDVKM. V lost 5 bases and J 5 bases, leaving 15 bases between the germline ends. The CDR3 contains 14 residues.

CDR3 in amino acids: CASSYLEQPQHF. Here the CDR3 DNA reads TGTGCCAGCAGTTATCTTGAGCAGCCCCAGCATTTT. This chain joins TRBV6-6 and TRBJ1-5, with D unclear. This CDR3 region has 12 residues. Germline V CDR1 and CDR2: MNHNY, SVGAGI (reference sequence). Trimming removed 3 bases from V and 7 bases from J, with 7 bases in between.

This clone showed up just a few times. Additional DNA sequences in this sample encode the identical CDR3. The V call is TRBV19, the J call TRBJ2-3; D possibly matches TRBD1 or TRBD2 (5 bases each). The CDR3 runs to 14 residues. The germline CDR1 and CDR2 sequences are LNHDA and SQIVND (reference sequence). Trimming took 4 bases from V and 4 from J, leaving 12 bases between them. In DNA, the CDR3 is TGTGCCAGTAGTAACCGGGGCTTGGCAGATACGCAGTATTTT. This codes for CASSNRGLADTQYF.

The V call is TRBV19, the J call TRBJ2-3; the D gene is possibly TRBD2 (6 bases). V lost 2 bases and J lost 5, with 14 bases in between. The V gene's germline CDR1 is LNHDA and CDR2 SQIVND (reference sequence). The CDR3 length is 15 residues. DNA for the CDR3: TGTGCCAGTAGTATATTCTCTACCGGGGGAGATACGCAGTATTTT. Its protein product is CASSIFSTGGDTQYF.

This clone was seen a handful of times. CDR3 sequence (DNA): TGTGCCACCAGCAGCCGGACACGAATGCTTAATGAAAAACTGTTTTTT. Encoded protein: CATSSRTRMLNEKLFF. The rearrangement joins TRBV15 to TRBJ1-4; tentative D call: TRBD1 (5 bases). Trimming took 3 bases from V and 4 from J, leaving 15 bases between them. The CDR3 is 16 amino acids. In germline, CDR1 is LNHNV, CDR2 YYDKDF (reference sequence).

The rearrangement joins TRBV15 to TRBJ1-1; D unclear. The CDR3 is 17 amino acids. Germline V gene lookup returns CDR1 LNHNV and CDR2 YYDKDF (reference sequence). V dropped 0 bases and J dropped 1 base, with 15 bases sitting between them. This CDR3 is CATSRDAFRGRNTEAFF. The CDR3, as DNA: TGTGCCACCAGCAGAGATGCGTTTCGGGGTCGGAACACTGAAGCTTTCTTT.

This clone was seen once. This chain links TRBV5-6 with TRBJ2-5; D possibly corresponds to TRBD2 (5 bases). V dropped 3 bases and J dropped 5 bases, with 11 bases sitting between them. The CDR3 loop spans 13 amino acids. CDR1 is SGHDT, CDR2 YYEEEE, per germline. DNA for the CDR3: TGTGCCAGCAGCTATGGACCGGGGGAGACCCAGTACTTC. Protein product: CASSYGPGETQYF. Looking up the rest from reference TRBV5-6 and TRBJ2-5 gives the full variable domain: DAGVTQSPTHLIKTRGQQVTLRCSPKSGHDTVSWYQQALGQGPQFIFQYYEEEERQRGNFPDRFSGHQFPNYSSELNVNALLLGDSALYLCASSYGPGETQYFGPGTRLLVL.

This clone showed up just a few times. V usage is TRBV9 and J usage is TRBJ1-5, with TRBD1 as a possible D gene (5 bases). The CDR3 contains 13 residues. Deletions cut 3 bases from V and 7 bases from J, with 11 bases between. The germline V gene encodes CDR1 SGDLS and CDR2 YYNGEE. The CDR3 nucleotides read TGTGCCAGCAGCGGGGGGAATAGGCAGCCCCAGCATTTT. This sequence encodes CASSGGNRQPQHF. The variable domain in full, completed from reference TRBV9 and TRBJ1-5, reads DSGVTQTPKHLITATGQRVTLRCSPRSGDLSVYWYQQSLDQGLQFLIQYYNGEERAKGNILERFSAQQFPDLHSELNLSSLELGDSALYFCASSGGNRQPQHFGDGTRLSIL.

The rearrangement joins TRBV10-3 to TRBJ2-3, with D maybe TRBD1 (8 bases). The germline V gene encodes CDR1 ENHRY and CDR2 SYGVKD. V lost 5 bases and J 5 bases, leaving 14 bases between the germline ends. This CDR3 comprises 14 residues. The CDR3 region has the DNA TGTGCCATCAGTCGGACAGGGAGGGTAGATACGCAGTATTTT. Encoded protein: CAISRTGRVDTQYF.

The rearrangement uses TRBV10-2 and TRBJ1-3; D remains ambiguous. V lost 6 bases, J lost 0 bases, and 9 bases lay in between. The CDR3 contains 14 residues. Germline V lookup: CDR1 WSHSY, CDR2 SAAADI. As DNA, the CDR3 is TGCGCCAGCAGCCCCTCGAGCTCTGGAAACACCATATATTTT. Its translation: CASSPSSSGNTIYF.

As concerns this clone: Compared with germline, one end of the junction differs, possibly owing to a read error. V is TRBV4-1 and J is TRBJ2-2; no clear D gene. This CDR3 comprises 14 residues. The germline gives CDR1 MGHRA, CDR2 YSYEKL. The CDR3 is CASSQDRNTGELFF. The CDR3 DNA is TGTGCCAGCAGCCAAGATCGGAACACCGGGGAGCTGTTTTTT.

V gene TRBV19 combines with J gene TRBJ1-6, with a tentative D call TRBD1 (5 bases). CDR1 LNHDA and CDR2 SQIVND come from the germline V gene (reference sequence). Trimming stripped 7 bases from V and 5 bases from J, with 6 bases between. This CDR3 is built from 12 residues. DNA for the CDR3: TGTGCCAGTAACAGGAATAATTCACCCCTCCACTTT. The encoded protein is CASNRNNSPLHF.

CDR3 in DNA: TGTGCCAGCCCCCACCCTCCTGGAAACACCATATATTTT. Its protein is CASPHPPGNTIYF. The chain has TRBV21-1 and TRBJ1-3. TRBV21-1 is flagged as a pseudogene. CDR3 length equals 13 residues.

The chain links TRBV6-1 to TRBJ2-7; TRBD1 matches at 9 bases. Germline V gene sequence: CDR1 MNHNS, CDR2 SASEGT. The CDR3 has 15 amino acids. Trimming at V came to 4 bases and at J to 4 bases, leaving 8 bases not matched to a gene. The CDR3 DNA follows: TGTGCCAGCAGTGGTGCGTGGACAGGGGAGTACGAGCAGTACTTC. It translates to CASSGAWTGEYEQYF.

This sequence joins TRBV7-9 and TRBJ1-5, with D possibly being TRBD1 (5 bases). Per the germline V gene, CDR1 is SEHNR and CDR2 is FQNEAQ (reference sequence). Trimming took off 6 bases at V and 5 bases at J, with 11 bases between the two ends. The CDR3 is made up of 13 amino acids. CDR3 DNA: TGTGCCAGCAGTTTCGGGGGGGATCAGCCCCAGCATTTT. Translated, it gives CASSFGGDQPQHF.

Only a few counts were recorded for this clone. The chain recombines TRBV7-8 with TRBJ2-3; no firm D call. Trimming shortened V by 4 bases and J by 2 bases, and 10 bases separated the two germline ends. Germline V gene data show CDR1 as SGHVS and CDR2 as FQNEAQ. The CDR3 spans 14 residues. The CDR3, as DNA: TGTGCCAGCAGCTCCAGACGAGTCACAGATACGCAGTATTTT. Its protein product is CASSSRRVTDTQYF.

The rearrangement links TRBV10-2 to TRBJ2-1; 12 bases match TRBD2. J lost 8 bases, V lost 6 bases, and 11 bases had no gene match. From germline, CDR1 is WSHSY and CDR2 SAAADI. The CDR3 consists of 16 residues. This chain's CDR3 is CASSPSGRDLRDEQFF. CDR3 DNA sequence: TGCGCCAGCAGCCCTAGCGGGAGGGATCTGCGGGATGAGCAGTTCTTC.

V is TRBV7-2 and J is TRBJ2-2; 7 bases are shared with TRBD1. The V segment lost 4 bases and the J segment 7 bases; nucleotides outside the gene matches: 6. Germline CDR1 and CDR2: SGHTA and FQGNSA. This CDR3 has 14 amino acids. CDR3 DNA: TGTGCCAGCAGCTCGAGACAGGGTTTCGGGGAGCTGTTTTTT. The encoded protein is CASSSRQGFGELFF. The full variable domain, rest sourced from reference TRBV7-2 and TRBJ2-2, is GAGVSQSPSNKVTEKGKDVELRCDPISGHTALYWYRQSLGQGLEFLIYFQGNSAPDKSGLPSDRFSAERTGGSVSTLTIQRTQQEDSAVYLCASSSRQGFGELFFGEGSRLTVL.

The chain has TRBV6-1 and TRBJ1-5; tentative D call: TRBD1 (5 bases). The CDR3 has 14 amino acids. CDR1 and CDR2 from the germline V gene are MNHNS and SASEGT. V lost 8 bases and J 2 bases, leaving 13 bases between the germline ends. The CDR3 reads CASCPGRGNQPQHF. For the CDR3, the DNA is TGTGCCAGCTGTCCGGGCAGGGGCAATCAGCCCCAGCATTTT.

CDR3 sequence (DNA): TGTGCCAGCAGCCTCGGCCGGGGACAAGAGACCCAGTACTTC. This codes for CASSLGRGQETQYF. This rearrangement joins TRBV7-8 to TRBJ2-5, with D possibly being TRBD2 (5 bases). This CDR3 spans 14 amino acids. Germline CDR1 is SGHVS and CDR2 is FQNEAQ. V was clipped by 5 bases and J by 2 bases, with 12 bases between them.